These 21 T cell receptor beta chains were all obtained from the same sample, sequenced in a study of spatial heterogeneity in lung cancer. A single record per CDR3 protein comes from TCRdb applying MiXCR to the 5' RACE reads. The profile shows roughly 26,000 distinct CDR3 sequences, around 6.1% of them singletons. This sample's time point: blood at routine non-recurrence follow-up after resection. Material for sequencing was whole RNA from tumor, nontumor lung or frozen PBMC, left unsorted. Specimen: PBMCs, collected at follow-up. The receptors were sampled from a male donor with early-stage non-small cell lung cancer.

This clonotype was detected many times. The chain uses TRBV7-6 and TRBJ2-1; D gene uncertain. The germline V gene encodes CDR1 SGHVS and CDR2 FNYEAQ. CDR3 length: 12 amino acids. The V end lost 5 bases, the J end lost 3 bases, and 5 bases lay between the germline ends. In DNA form, the CDR3 reads TGTGCCAGCAGCCCCCTCTACAATGAGCAGTTCTTC. Protein sequence: CASSPLYNEQFF.

This clonotype has ten or more counts. J is TRBJ2-5 and V is TRBV29-1; weak D call: TRBD2 (6 bases). CDR3 length equals 14 residues. Germline CDR1 and CDR2: SQVTM and ANQGSEA. Trimming removed 1 base from V and 2 bases from J, with 11 bases in between. The CDR3 nucleotides read TGCAGCGTTGAAGCGGGAGAGGGTCAAGAGACCCAGTACTTC. Amino acids: CSVEAGEGQETQYF.

J is TRBJ1-1 and V is TRBV20-1, with a tentative D call TRBD1 (6 bases). V was trimmed by 5 bases and J by 2 bases, leaving 12 bases between them. Per the germline V gene, CDR1 is DFQATT and CDR2 is SNEGSKA (reference sequence). This CDR3 is built from 13 residues. The CDR3 spells CSAYRGPNTEAFF. For the CDR3, the DNA is TGCAGTGCTTACCGGGGGCCCAACACTGAAGCTTTCTTT.

In this sample, this clonotype turned up many times. The rearrangement uses TRBV20-1 and TRBJ2-1; D perhaps matches TRBD2 (6 bases). V shed 0 bases and J shed 7 bases, with 19 bases lying between them. Germline loops: CDR1 DFQATT, CDR2 SNEGSKA (reference sequence). This CDR3 is built from 16 residues. The CDR3 DNA is TGCAGTGCTAGAGATTCCGGCGGGACTCCCCAAAATGAGCAGTTCTTC. Its translation is CSARDSGGTPQNEQFF.

This clonotype was detected many times. The chain employs TRBV6-6 and TRBJ2-7; D might be TRBD2 (6 bases). V gave up 4 bases and J gave up 0 bases, with 10 bases separating them. Germline V gives CDR1 MNHNY, CDR2 SVGAGI (reference sequence). The CDR3 length is 14 residues. CDR3 in DNA: TGTGCCAGCAGTTCGGGGGAGGTCTCCTACGAGCAGTACGTC. Translating it yields CASSSGEVSYEQYV.

This clonotype has ten or more counts. The rearrangement links TRBV10-3 to TRBJ2-1, with 13 bases matching TRBD2. The germline gives CDR1 ENHRY, CDR2 SYGVKD. The CDR3 has 14 residues. V shed 6 bases and J 5 bases; nucleotides not matched to a gene: 1. Written as DNA, the CDR3 is TGTGCCATCAGCGGACTAGCGGGAGACAATGAGCAGTTCTTC. It encodes CAISGLAGDNEQFF.

The chain joins TRBV12-5 to TRBJ1-3; TRBD1 matches at 7 bases. Germline CDR1 and CDR2: LGHNT and FRNRAP. Trimming cost V 4 bases and J 6 bases; bases outside gene matches: 3. The CDR3 has 13 residues. The CDR3 DNA follows: TGTGCTAGTGGTTCGGGACAGACAAACACCATATATTTT. It is translated as CASGSGQTNTIYF.

A few counts support this clonotype. The CDR3 coding sequence is TGCAGCGTGGAGGGTTACAGCAATAATAACTATGGCTACACCTTC. The encoded protein is CSVEGYSNNNYGYTF. The rearrangement uses TRBV29-1 and TRBJ1-2, with no clear D. The CDR3 has 15 amino acids. CDR1 and CDR2 (germline): SQVTM, ANQGSEA. Trimming stripped 6 bases from V and 1 base from J, with 18 bases between.

In this sample, this clonotype turned up many times. The J gene is TRBJ2-2, the V gene TRBV5-1; the D is unclear. The length of the CDR3 is 13 residues. The V gene's germline CDR1 is SGHRS and CDR2 YFSETQ. Trimming removed 1 base from V and 4 bases from J, with 5 bases in between. In DNA, the CDR3 is TGCGCCAGCAGCTTGTTGGGCACCGGGGAGCTGTTTTTT. This gives the protein CASSLLGTGELFF.

Ten or more counts support this clonotype. The chain's CDR3 is CATVEANTGELFF. DNA of the CDR3: TGTGCCACCGTCGAGGCGAACACCGGGGAGCTGTTTTTT. The gene calls are TRBV24-1 and TRBJ2-2; D is ambiguous. This CDR3 is built from 13 residues. V lost 9 bases, J lost 0 bases, and 7 bases lay in between. CDR1 is KGHDR and CDR2 is SFDVKD in the germline V gene.

This clonotype was observed at least ten times. This rearrangement joins TRBV5-1 to TRBJ2-5; 12 bases are a match to TRBD1. V was clipped by 4 bases and J by 5 bases; unmatched bases: 6. Germline V lookup: CDR1 SGHRS, CDR2 YFSETQ. This CDR3 contains 15 residues. The CDR3 DNA reads TGCGCCAGCAGCAAAGGGACAGGGGGCTTGGAGACCCAGTACTTC. As protein: CASSKGTGGLETQYF.

This clonotype was observed many times. The rearrangement uses TRBV28 and TRBJ2-7; the D is unclear. Germline V gene sequence: CDR1 MDHEN, CDR2 SYDVKM. V lost 3 bases, J lost 3 bases, and 9 bases lay in between. CDR3 length: 13 amino acids. The CDR3 region is CASSLGRDYEQYF. In DNA, the CDR3 is TGTGCCAGCAGTTTGGGAAGAGACTACGAGCAGTACTTC.

The rearrangement links TRBV20-1 to TRBJ2-1; 13 positions agree with TRBD2. The germline CDR1 and CDR2 sequences are DFQATT and SNEGSKA (reference sequence). CDR3 length: 15 amino acids. The V segment lost 2 bases and the J segment 6 bases; nucleotides outside the gene matches: 4. The CDR3 DNA reads TGCAGTGCTAGAACTAGCGGGAGGGCCCTCAATGAGCAGTTCTTC. Translating it yields CSARTSGRALNEQFF.

This clonotype was seen many times. The chain couples TRBV6-2 or TRBV6-3 to TRBJ1-5; 8 bases match TRBD1. The CDR3 runs to 14 residues. V dropped 4 bases and J dropped 4; count of bases not matched to a gene: 3. CDR1 is MNHEY, CDR2 SVGEGT, per germline. CDR3 DNA sequence: TGTGCCAGCAGTTTCGACAGGGGTAATCAGCCCCAGCATTTT. Translated: CASSFDRGNQPQHF.

This clonotype was recorded at least ten times. This rearrangement joins TRBV6-2 or TRBV6-3 to TRBJ2-1; D ambiguous. The CDR3 length is 11 residues. Germline V lookup: CDR1 MNHEY, CDR2 SVGEGT. Trimming removed 7 bases at V and 3 bases at J, with 4 bases between. DNA for the CDR3: TGTGCCAGCACTAACTACAATGAGCAGTTCTTC. It specifies CASTNYNEQFF.

The CDR3 sequence is CASSLAGANYNEQFF. DNA of the CDR3: TGTGCCAGCAGCTTGGCGGGGGCGAACTACAATGAGCAGTTCTTC. The chain has TRBV7-9 and TRBJ2-1; tentatively, D is TRBD2 (7 bases). Trimming shortened V by 3 bases and J by 3 bases, and 12 bases separated the two germline ends. Per the germline V gene, CDR1 is SEHNR and CDR2 is FQNEAQ (reference sequence). The CDR3 consists of 15 residues.

This clonotype occurred many times. The rearrangement joins TRBV29-1 to TRBJ1-2, with D perhaps matching TRBD1 (6 bases). CDR1 is SQVTM, CDR2 ANQGSEA, per germline. V lost 1 base and J 8 bases, leaving 11 bases between the germline ends. The CDR3 extends over 12 amino acids. CDR3 amino acids: CSVEGQGQGYTF. In DNA, the CDR3 is TGCAGCGTTGAAGGCCAGGGGCAAGGCTACACCTTC.

Notes on this clonotype: A much bigger clone sits one base away, suggesting this may be a read error. The chain combines TRBV13 with TRBJ2-2; D might be TRBD1 or TRBD2, each matching 5 bases. This CDR3 has 14 amino acids. Germline lookup yields CDR1 PRHDT and CDR2 FYEKMQ (reference sequence). The CDR3 is CTSSPRIGAGVLFF. In DNA form, the CDR3 reads TGTACCAGCAGCCCACGAATAGGGGCCGGGGTGCTGTTTTTT.

This clonotype was counted a few times. The J gene is TRBJ1-1, the V gene TRBV18; D is ambiguous. Trimming shortened V by 3 bases and J by 2 bases, and 13 bases separated the two germline ends. Per the germline V gene, CDR1 is KGHSH and CDR2 is LQKENI. CDR3 length: 15 residues. The DNA for the CDR3 is TGTGCCAGCTCACCCAGGCCCAGGCCTAACACTGAAGCTTTCTTT. The encoded protein is CASSPRPRPNTEAFF. The entire variable domain, with the rest obtained from reference TRBV18 and TRBJ1-1, is as follows: NAGVMQNPRHLVRRRGQEARLRCSPMKGHSHVYWYRQLPEEGLKFMVYLQKENIIDESGMPKERFSAEFPKEGPSILRIQQVVRGDSAAYFCASSPRPRPNTEAFFGQGTRLTVV.

The sample holds many counts of this clonotype. J is TRBJ1-5 and V is TRBV12-5; a possible D gene is TRBD1 (6 bases). The germline CDR1 and CDR2 sequences are LGHNT and FRNRAP. The CDR3 loop spans 15 amino acids. V was cut by 5 bases and J by 0 bases, with 11 bases left in between. The CDR3 loop is CASGLTRGSNQPQHF. In DNA form, the CDR3 reads TGTGCTAGTGGTCTTACCAGGGGTAGCAATCAGCCCCAGCATTTT.

This clonotype is judged medium-sized. The rearrangement joins TRBV4-1 to TRBJ1-4, with D possibly matching TRBD1 (5 bases). The V end lost 3 bases, the J end lost 8 bases, and 16 bases lay between the germline ends. This CDR3 contains 15 residues. Germline assignment: CDR1 MGHRA and CDR2 YSYEKL. The CDR3 DNA is TGCGCCAGCAGCCAGGGGCTAGCAGGGCAGGAAAAACTGTTTTTT. It encodes CASSQGLAGQEKLFF.